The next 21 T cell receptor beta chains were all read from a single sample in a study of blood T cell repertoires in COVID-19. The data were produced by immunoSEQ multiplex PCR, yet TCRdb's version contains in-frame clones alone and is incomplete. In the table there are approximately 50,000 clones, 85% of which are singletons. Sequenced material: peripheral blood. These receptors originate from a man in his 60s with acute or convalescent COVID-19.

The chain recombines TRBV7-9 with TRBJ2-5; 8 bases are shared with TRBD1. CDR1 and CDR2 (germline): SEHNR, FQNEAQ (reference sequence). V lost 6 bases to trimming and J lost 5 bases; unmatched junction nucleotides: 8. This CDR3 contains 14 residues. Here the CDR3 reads CASRFQGAQETQYF. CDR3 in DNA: TGTGCCAGCAGATTCCAGGGGGCACAGGAGACCCAGTACTTC. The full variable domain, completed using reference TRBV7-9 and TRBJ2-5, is DTGVSQNPRHKITKRGQNVTFRCDPISEHNRLYWYRQTLGQGPEFLTYFQNEAQLEKSRLLSDRFSAERPKGSFSTLEIQRTEQGDSAMYLCASRFQGAQETQYFGPGTRLLVL.

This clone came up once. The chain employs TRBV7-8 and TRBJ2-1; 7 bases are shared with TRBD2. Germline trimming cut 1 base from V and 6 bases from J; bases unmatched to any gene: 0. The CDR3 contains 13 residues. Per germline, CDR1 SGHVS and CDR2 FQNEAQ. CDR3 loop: CASSLGGGNEQFF. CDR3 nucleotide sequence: TGTGCCAGCAGCTTAGGGGGGGGCAATGAGCAGTTCTTC.

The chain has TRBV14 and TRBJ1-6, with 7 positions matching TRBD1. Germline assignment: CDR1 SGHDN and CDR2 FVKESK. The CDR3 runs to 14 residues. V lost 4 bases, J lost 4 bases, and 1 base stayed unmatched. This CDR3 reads CASSPGQYNSPLHF. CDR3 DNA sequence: TGTGCCAGCAGCCCGGGACAGTATAATTCACCCCTCCACTTT.

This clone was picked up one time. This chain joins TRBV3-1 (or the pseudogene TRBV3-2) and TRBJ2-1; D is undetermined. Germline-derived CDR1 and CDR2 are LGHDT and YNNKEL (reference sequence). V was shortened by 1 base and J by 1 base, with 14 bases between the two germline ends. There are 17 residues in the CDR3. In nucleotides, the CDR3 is TGTGCCAGCAGCCAAGCCTTGCGGTTTGGGTCCTACAATGAGCAGTTCTTC. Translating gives CASSQALRFGSYNEQFF.

The CDR3 nucleotides are TGTGCCAGCAGGGCCGGGACTAGCAAAGAGACCCAGTACTTC. The encoded protein is CASRAGTSKETQYF. The chain couples TRBV2 to TRBJ2-5; 9 nucleotides line up with TRBD2. Trimming at V came to 6 bases and at J to 3 bases, leaving 5 bases not matched to a gene. The CDR3 loop spans 14 amino acids. Per the germline V gene, CDR1 is SNHLY and CDR2 is FYNNEI.

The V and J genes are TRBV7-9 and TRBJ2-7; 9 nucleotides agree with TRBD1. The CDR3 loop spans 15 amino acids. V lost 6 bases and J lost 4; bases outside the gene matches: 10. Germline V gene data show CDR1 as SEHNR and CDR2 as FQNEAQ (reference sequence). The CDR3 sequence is CASSYTGGRGYEQYF. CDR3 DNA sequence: TGTGCCAGCAGTTACACAGGGGGCAGGGGTTACGAGCAGTACTTC.

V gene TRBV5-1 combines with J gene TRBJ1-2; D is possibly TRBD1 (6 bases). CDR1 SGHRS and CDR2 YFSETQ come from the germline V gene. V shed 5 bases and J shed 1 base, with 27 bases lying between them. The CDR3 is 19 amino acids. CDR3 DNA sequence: TGCGCCAGCAGATTCCACACTACCCCAGGGGTCGGGGATAACTATGGCTACACCTTC. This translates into CASRFHTTPGVGDNYGYTF. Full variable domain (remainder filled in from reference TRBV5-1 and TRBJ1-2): KAGVTQTPRYLIKTRGQQVTLSCSPISGHRSVSWYQQTPGQGLQFLFEYFSETQRNKGNFPGRFSGRQFSNSRSEMNVSTLELGDSALYLCASRFHTTPGVGDNYGYTFGSGTRLTVV.

For the CDR3, the DNA is TGCGCCAGCAGCGGCCGACAGGACCGCTCTGGGGCCAACGTCCTGACTTTC. Protein sequence: CASSGRQDRSGANVLTF. The rearrangement uses TRBV5-1 and TRBJ2-6; possible D gene TRBD1, 6 bases. The ends were cut back, 4 bases at V and 0 bases at J, with 14 bases in the middle. CDR1 and CDR2 from the germline V gene are SGHRS and YFSETQ. The CDR3 has 17 amino acids.

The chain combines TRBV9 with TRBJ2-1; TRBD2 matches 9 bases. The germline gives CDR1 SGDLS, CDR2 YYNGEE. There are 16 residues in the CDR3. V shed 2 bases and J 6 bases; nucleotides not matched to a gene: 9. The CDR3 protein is CASSVLPGLALNEQFF. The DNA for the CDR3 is TGTGCCAGCAGCGTGCTACCGGGACTAGCACTCAATGAGCAGTTCTTC.

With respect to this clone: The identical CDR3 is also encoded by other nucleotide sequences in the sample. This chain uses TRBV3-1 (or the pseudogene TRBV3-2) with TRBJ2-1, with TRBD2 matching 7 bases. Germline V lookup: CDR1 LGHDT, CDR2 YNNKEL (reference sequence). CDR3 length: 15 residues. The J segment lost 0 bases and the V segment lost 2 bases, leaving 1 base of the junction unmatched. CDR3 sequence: CASSQKRDSYNEQFF. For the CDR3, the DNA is TGTGCCAGCAGCCAAAAGCGGGACTCCTACAATGAGCAGTTCTTC.

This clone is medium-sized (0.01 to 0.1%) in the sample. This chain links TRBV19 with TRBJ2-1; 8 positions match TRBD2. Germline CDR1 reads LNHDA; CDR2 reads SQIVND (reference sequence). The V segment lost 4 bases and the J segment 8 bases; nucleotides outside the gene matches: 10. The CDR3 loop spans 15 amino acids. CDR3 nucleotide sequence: TGTGCCAGTAGTAAGGGACTAGGATCCATCGATGAGCAGTTCTTC. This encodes CASSKGLGSIDEQFF.

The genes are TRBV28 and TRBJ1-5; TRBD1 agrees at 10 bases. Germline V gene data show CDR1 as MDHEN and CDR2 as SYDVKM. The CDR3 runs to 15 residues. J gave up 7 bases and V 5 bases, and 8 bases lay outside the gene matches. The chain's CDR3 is CASSLLGQGVQPQHF. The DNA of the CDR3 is TGTGCCAGCAGTCTACTCGGACAGGGGGTACAGCCCCAGCATTTT.

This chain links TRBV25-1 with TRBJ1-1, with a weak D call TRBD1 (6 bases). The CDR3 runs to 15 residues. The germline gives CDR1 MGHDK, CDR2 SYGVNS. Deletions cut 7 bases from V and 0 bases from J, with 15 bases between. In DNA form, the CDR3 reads TGTGCCAGCACCCAAGGGGGGGGGATGAACACTGAAGCTTTCTTT. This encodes CASTQGGGMNTEAFF.

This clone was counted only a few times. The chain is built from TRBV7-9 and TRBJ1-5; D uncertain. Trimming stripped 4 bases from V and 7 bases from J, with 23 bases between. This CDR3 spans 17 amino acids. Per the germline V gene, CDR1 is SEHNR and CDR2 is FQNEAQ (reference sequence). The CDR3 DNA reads TGTGCCAGCAGCTCATCGAGCGCAAGGCCGGAGAGACAGCCCCAGCATTTT. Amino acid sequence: CASSSSSARPERQPQHF.

This chain's CDR3 is CASSPNPAGDTQYF. The CDR3 DNA reads as TGTGCCAGCAGCCCTAACCCTGCAGGAGATACGCAGTATTTT. The chain uses TRBV7-3 and TRBJ2-3, with D uncertain. V lost 5 bases and J 5 bases, leaving 14 bases between the germline ends. Looked up from germline, CDR1 is SGHTA and CDR2 is FQGTGA. CDR3 length: 14 amino acids.

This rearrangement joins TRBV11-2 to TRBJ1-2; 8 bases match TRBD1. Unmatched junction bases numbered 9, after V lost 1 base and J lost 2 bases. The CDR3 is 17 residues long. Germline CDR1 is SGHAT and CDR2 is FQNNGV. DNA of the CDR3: TGTGCCAGCAGCTTAGGGGACAGGCCAACGCGCAACTATGGCTACACCTTC. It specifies CASSLGDRPTRNYGYTF.

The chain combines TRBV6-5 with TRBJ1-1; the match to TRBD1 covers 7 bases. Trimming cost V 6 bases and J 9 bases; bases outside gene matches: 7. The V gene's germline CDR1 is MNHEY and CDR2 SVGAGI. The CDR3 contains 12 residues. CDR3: CASSSTTGQAFF. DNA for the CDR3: TGTGCCAGCAGCTCGACGACAGGGCAAGCTTTCTTT.

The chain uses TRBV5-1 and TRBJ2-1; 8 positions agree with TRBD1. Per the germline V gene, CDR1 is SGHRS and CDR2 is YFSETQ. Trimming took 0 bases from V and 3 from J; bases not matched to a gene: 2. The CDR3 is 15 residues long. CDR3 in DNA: TGCGCCAGCAGCTTGGTAGGGACAGGCTACAATGAGCAGTTCTTC. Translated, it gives CASSLVGTGYNEQFF.

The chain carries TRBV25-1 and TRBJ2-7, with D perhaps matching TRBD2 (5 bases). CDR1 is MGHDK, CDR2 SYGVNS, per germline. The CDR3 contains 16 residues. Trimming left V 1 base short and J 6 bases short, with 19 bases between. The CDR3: CASSESTPGSKGEQYF. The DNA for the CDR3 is TGTGCCAGCAGTGAATCCACCCCGGGAAGCAAAGGCGAGCAGTACTTC.

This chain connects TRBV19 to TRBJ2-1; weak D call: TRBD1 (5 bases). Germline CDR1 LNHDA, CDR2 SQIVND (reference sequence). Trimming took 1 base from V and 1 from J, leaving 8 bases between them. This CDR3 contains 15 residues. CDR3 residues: CASSIAGMSYNEQFF. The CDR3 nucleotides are TGTGCCAGTAGTATAGCAGGGATGTCCTACAATGAGCAGTTCTTC. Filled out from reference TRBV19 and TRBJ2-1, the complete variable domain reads DGGITQSPKYLFRKEGQNVTLSCEQNLNHDAMYWYRQDPGQGLRLIYYSQIVNDFQKGDIAEGYSVSREKKESFPLTVTSAQKNPTAFYLCASSIAGMSYNEQFFGPGTRLTVL.

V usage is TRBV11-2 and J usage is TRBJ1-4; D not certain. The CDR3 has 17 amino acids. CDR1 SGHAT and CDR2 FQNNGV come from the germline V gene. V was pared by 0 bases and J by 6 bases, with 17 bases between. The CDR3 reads CASSLEGADPVDEKLFF. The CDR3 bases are TGTGCCAGCAGCTTAGAGGGAGCGGACCCGGTGGATGAAAAACTGTTTTTT.